This is a list of T cell receptor beta chains from one sample in a study of CD8 T cells in Susac syndrome. TCRdb called the immunoSEQ multiplex PCR reads again in MiXCR, with one record for every CDR3 protein. This table has roughly 150,000 distinct CDR3 sequences, about 91% appearing once. Sequenced: CD4+ T cells from PBMCs. The receptors here all came from a human donor in good health. Each CDR3 is given with its conserved first and last residue. The order of the fields is V gene, D gene, J gene, clone size, CDR3 length, CDR3 DNA, CDR3 protein. D genes are given only for firm matches. Clone sizes are given selectively: once, few, many, or a class where the clone is expanded.

TRBV19	TRBD1	TRBJ1-1	-	15	TGTGCCAGCCGGGACAGGGGCACCATGAACACTGAAGCTTTCTTT	CASRDRGTMNTEAFF
TRBV7-2	-	TRBJ2-7	-	11	TGTGCCAGCAGCCCTTTATACGAGCAGTACTTC	CASSPLYEQYF
TRBV6-1	TRBD1	TRBJ2-3	few	15	TGTGCCAGCAGCCCAGGGGGCTTGTCCGCAGATACGCAGTATTTT	CASSPGGLSADTQYF
TRBV5-1	-	TRBJ2-5	-	14	TGCGCCAGCAGAGTGACCCCCTGGGAAGAGACCCAGTACTTC	CASRVTPWEETQYF
TRBV20-1	-	TRBJ1-5	-	13	TGCAGTGCTAGAGATACAGGAAATCAGCCCCAGCATTTT	CSARDTGNQPQHF
TRBV10-1	-	TRBJ2-2	-	13	TGCGCCAGCAGTGACGCGAACACCGGGGAGCTGTTTTTT	CASSDANTGELFF
TRBV28	TRBD2	TRBJ2-3	-	16	TGTGCCAGCAGCCGGACTAGCGGGTCTAGCACAGATACGCAGTATTTT	CASSRTSGSSTDTQYF
TRBV27	-	TRBJ2-6	-	13	TGTGCCACCAGACCCTCTGGGGCCAACGTCCTGACTTTC	CATRPSGANVLTF
TRBV5-1	TRBD1	TRBJ1-4	-	13	TGCGCCAGTTCGACAGGGAATAATGAAAAACTGTTTTTT	CASSTGNNEKLFF
TRBV29-1	-	TRBJ2-7	few	12	TGCAGCGTTGAACACCTCAGAGACGAGCAGTACTTC	CSVEHLRDEQYF
TRBV7-6	TRBD1	TRBJ2-7	-	16	TGTGCCAGCAGCTTAGTCCAGGGGGCCGGCACCTACGAGCAGTACTTC	CASSLVQGAGTYEQYF
TRBV6-5	TRBD1	TRBJ2-7	few	14	TGTGCCAGCAGTCGAGGACAGGGGACCTACGAGCAGTACTTC	CASSRGQGTYEQYF
TRBV5-1	-	TRBJ2-1	-	14	TGCGCCAGCAGCTTGGGCATCCCCGGCGATGAGCAGTTCTTC	CASSLGIPGDEQFF
TRBV7-6	-	TRBJ2-2	-	13	TGTGCCAGCACTGGCGGACACACCGGGGAGCTGTTTTTT	CASTGGHTGELFF
TRBV3-1	-	TRBJ1-6	-	18	TGTGCCAGCAGCCCTCCCTGGGGCAAAAGCTCCTATAATTCACCCCTCCACTTT	CASSPPWGKSSYNSPLHF
TRBV21-1	-	TRBJ2-5	-	15	TGTGCCAGCAGCCCCCCGGGAGGAAACCAAGAGACCCAGTACTTC	CASSPPGGNQETQYF
TRBV6-1	TRBD1	TRBJ2-6	-	17	TGTGCCAGCAGAGCCACTTCAGGGGGCTCTGGGGCCAACGTCCTGACTTTC	CASRATSGGSGANVLTF
TRBV27	-	TRBJ2-2	-	13	TGTGCCAGCAGTTTAGGGAGAACCGGGGAGCTGTTTTTT	CASSLGRTGELFF
TRBV30	TRBD2	TRBJ2-3	-	14	TGTGCCTGGAGTGCTAGCGGGAGCGTAGATACGCAGTATTTT	CAWSASGSVDTQYF
TRBV7-6	TRBD2	TRBJ2-3	-	14	TGTGCCAGCGGTCTAGCGGGAGCATCAGATACGCAGTATTTT	CASGLAGASDTQYF
TRBV5-1	-	TRBJ2-3	once	15	TGCGCCAGCAGCTTCGGCCTAGCGCACACAGATACGCAGTATTTT	CASSFGLAHTDTQYF
TRBV4-1	TRBD2	TRBJ2-2	-	17	TGCGCCAGCAGCCAAGAACGTTACGGGGGGTGGACCGGGGAGCTGTTTTTT	CASSQERYGGWTGELFF
TRBV12-3/TRBV12-4	-	TRBJ2-5	-	14	TGTGCCAGCAGATCGACCGAGAATCAAGAGACCCAGTACTTC	CASRSTENQETQYF
TRBV5-4	-	TRBJ2-4	-	14	TGTGCCAGCAGCTTAGGGACAGCCAAAAACATTCAGTACTTC	CASSLGTAKNIQYF
TRBV7-6	-	TRBJ1-1	-	14	TGTGCCAGCAGCTTAGACAGGGTGAACACTGAAGCTTTCTTT	CASSLDRVNTEAFF
TRBV15	TRBD1	TRBJ1-4	-	14	TGTGCCACCAGCCGGGACAGGGGAGAGGAAAAACTGTTTTTT	CATSRDRGEEKLFF
TRBV9	TRBD2	TRBJ2-1	-	21	TGTGCCAGCAGCGAGAGGGCCACCGGTGAAGCGGGGGTGTCCTCCTACAATGAGCAGTTCTTC	CASSERATGEAGVSSYNEQFF
TRBV28	-	TRBJ1-5	-	15	TGTGCCAGCAGTTTATGGGAGGGCCGCAGGGGGCCCCAGCATTTT	CASSLWEGRRGPQHF
TRBV4-2	TRBD2	TRBJ2-2	-	15	TGTGCCAGCAGCTTAGCGGGAGCTGACACCGGGGAGCTGTTTTTT	CASSLAGADTGELFF
TRBV12-3/TRBV12-4	-	TRBJ1-1	-	16	TGTGCCAGCAGTTTACTCGGGACCTGGATGAACACTGAAGCTTTCTTT	CASSLLGTWMNTEAFF
TRBV30	-	TRBJ1-5	-	14	TGTGCCTGGAGTGTAAGGGAACCTAATCAGCCCCAGCATTTT	CAWSVREPNQPQHF
TRBV25-1	TRBD1	TRBJ1-1	-	13	TGTGCCAGCAGTGAATCCGGACAGGGGGGAGCTTTCTTT	CASSESGQGGAFF
TRBV20-1	TRBD2	TRBJ2-3	once	18	TGCAGTGCTAGAGCCAACTTAGGTGGCGGGGGGTTCAAAGTCACGCAGTATTTT	CSARANLGGGGFKVTQYF
TRBV28	TRBD1	TRBJ1-5	-	16	TGTGCCAGCAGCCGGGTCGGGACAGATAGCAATCAGCCCCAGCATTTT	CASSRVGTDSNQPQHF
TRBV12-3/TRBV12-4	-	TRBJ2-1	-	14	TGTGCCAGTAAACCGGGAACGCTTTCCTATGAGCAGTTCTTC	CASKPGTLSYEQFF
TRBV28	-	TRBJ2-7	-	11	TGTGCCACCGACCGAAACTACGAGCAGTACTTC	CATDRNYEQYF
TRBV7-2	-	TRBJ1-1	-	15	TGTGCCAGCAGCCCGCTGGGATTTGGGGGCACTGAAGCTTTCTTT	CASSPLGFGGTEAFF
TRBV28	-	TRBJ1-1	once	14	TGTGCCAGCACCAAAACGTCGGGAAGCACTGAAGCTTTCTTT	CASTKTSGSTEAFF
TRBV4-1	-	TRBJ2-3	few	15	TGCGCCAGCAGCCAAACCGGCGAGGGGTTGGATACGCAGTATTTT	CASSQTGEGLDTQYF
TRBV27	TRBD2	TRBJ2-7	-	15	TGTGCCAGCAGGTTACTAGCGGGAGAAAGCTACGAGCAGTACTTC	CASRLLAGESYEQYF
TRBV19	-	TRBJ2-1	-	14	TGTGCCAGCGGCGACTACTATCCCTACAATGAGCAGTTCTTC	CASGDYYPYNEQFF
TRBV10-3	-	TRBJ2-7	-	11	TGTGCCATCACCGGAGGGGGTGAGCAGTACTTC	CAITGGGEQYF
TRBV12-3/TRBV12-4	TRBD1	TRBJ2-7	-	15	TGTGCCAGCAGTTCTCCGGGACAGGGATCCCACGAGCAGTACTTC	CASSSPGQGSHEQYF
TRBV29-1	TRBD1	TRBJ1-5	-	18	TGCAGCGCCCGACTTGCGACAGGGGGCCAATATAGCAATCAGCCCCAGCATTTT	CSARLATGGQYSNQPQHF
TRBV20-1	-	TRBJ2-7	-	14	TGCAGTGCTAGAGTGGACCCAACATCCTACGAGCAGTACTTC	CSARVDPTSYEQYF
TRBV6-6	-	TRBJ2-7	-	15	TGTGCCAGCAGTTCCTCCGGCCAGGGTACAAACGAGCAGTACTTC	CASSSSGQGTNEQYF
TRBV5-5	-	TRBJ1-2	-	13	TGTGCCAGCAGCCCGGCCCTGGTCCGGTACTACACCTTC	CASSPALVRYYTF
TRBV7-2	-	TRBJ1-1	-	13	TGTGCCAGCAGCACCCGGACCGGTCCTGAAGCTTTCTTT	CASSTRTGPEAFF
TRBV18	TRBD1	TRBJ1-1	-	16	TGTGCCAGCTCAGCACAGGGGTTTAGGATGAACACTGAAGCTTTCTTT	CASSAQGFRMNTEAFF
TRBV20-1	-	TRBJ2-7	-	14	TGCAGTGCTACCCCGGACAGCCGATCCTACGAGCAGTACTTC	CSATPDSRSYEQYF
TRBV20-1	-	TRBJ2-5	-	13	TGCAGTGCTAGGCGGGACATCCAAGAGACCCAGTACTTC	CSARRDIQETQYF
TRBV2	TRBD1	TRBJ1-6	-	15	TGTGCCAGCAGTGTCCGGGACAGGGGGTCCTCACCCCTCCACTTT	CASSVRDRGSSPLHF
TRBV3-1	-	TRBJ1-1	-	17	TGTGCCAGCAGCCTTCAGTTTCCCATTTCAATTCACACTGAAGCTTTCTTT	CASSLQFPISIHTEAFF
TRBV20-1	-	TRBJ1-5	-	13	TGCAGTGCTATCAGCACGGGCAATCAGCCCCAGCATTTT	CSAISTGNQPQHF
TRBV3-1	TRBD1	TRBJ1-4	once	17	TGTGCCAGCAGCCGGGACAGCCCCTCCACCTCGCGTGAAAAACTGTTTTTT	CASSRDSPSTSREKLFF